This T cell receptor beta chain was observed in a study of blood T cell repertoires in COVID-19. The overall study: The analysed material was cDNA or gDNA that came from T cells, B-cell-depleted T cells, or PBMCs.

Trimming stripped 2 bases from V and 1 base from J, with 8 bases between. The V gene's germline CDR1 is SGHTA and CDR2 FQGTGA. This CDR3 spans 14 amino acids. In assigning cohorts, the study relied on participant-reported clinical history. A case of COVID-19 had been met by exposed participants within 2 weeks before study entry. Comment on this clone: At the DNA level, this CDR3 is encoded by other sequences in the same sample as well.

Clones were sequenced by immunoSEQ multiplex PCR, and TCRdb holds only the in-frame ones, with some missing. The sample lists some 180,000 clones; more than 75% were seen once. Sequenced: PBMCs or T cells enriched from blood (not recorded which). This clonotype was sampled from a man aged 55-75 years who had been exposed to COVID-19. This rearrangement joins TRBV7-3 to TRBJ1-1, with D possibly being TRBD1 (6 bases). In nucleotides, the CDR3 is TGTGCCAGCAGCTTAGGGGGCGGGAACACTGAAGCTTTCTTT. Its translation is CASSLGGGNTEAFF.